The 23 T cell receptor beta chains below were found in one sample sequenced in a study of molecular identifiers for immune sequencing clone quantification. TCRdb independently ran MiXCR on the PCR reads; one entry per CDR3 protein. The profile shows tens of thousands of distinct CDR3 sequences, approximately 22% of them singletons. What was sequenced was naive CD8+ T cells from blood, with Jurkat cell RNA spiked in. The subset is: FACS-sorted CD8+CD4-CCR7+CD45RA+ naive T cells. All receptors come from a human donor in good health. Some libraries in this study had Jurkat cell RNA spiked in.

The chain has TRBV11-2 and TRBJ2-2; no clear D. CDR1 is SGHAT and CDR2 is FQNNGV in the germline V gene. The V end was cut by 8 bases, the J end by 7 bases, with 11 bases between. CDR3 length: 12 amino acids. The CDR3 bases are TGTGCCAGCTGCTCGCTACACGGGGAGCTGTTTTTT. It is translated as CASCSLHGELFF.

This clonotype came up many times. The rearrangement joins TRBV11-3 to TRBJ2-3; 7 bases are a match to TRBD2. The CDR3 length is 13 residues. Trimming took 5 bases from V and 4 from J; bases not matched to a gene: 3. Germline V gives CDR1 SGHNT, CDR2 YENEEA. The CDR3 DNA reads TGTGCCAGCAGCCAAGGACTAGCAGATACGCAGTATTTT. As protein: CASSQGLADTQYF.

This clonotype was observed at least ten times. Here the CDR3 reads CSARTSEDYEQYF. Here the CDR3 DNA reads TGCAGTGCTAGGACTAGCGAAGACTACGAGCAGTACTTC. The chain employs TRBV20-1 and TRBJ2-7, with 8 bases that match TRBD2. CDR1 DFQATT and CDR2 SNEGSKA come from the germline V gene (reference sequence). V lost 3 bases, J lost 3 bases, and 4 bases stayed unmatched. CDR3 length: 13 amino acids.

In this sample, this clonotype turned up a few times. V usage is TRBV9 and J usage is TRBJ2-7; 7 bases line up with TRBD2. Germline CDR1 and CDR2: SGDLS and YYNGEE. The J segment lost 7 bases and the V segment lost 2 bases, leaving 0 bases of the junction unmatched. The CDR3 has 11 amino acids. Written as DNA, the CDR3 is TGTGCCAGCAGCGTGGGAGGGGAGCAGTACTTC. Amino acids: CASSVGGEQYF.

This clonotype occurred many times. V and J are TRBV6-2 or TRBV6-3 and TRBJ1-1; D not resolved. Germline lookup yields CDR1 MNHEY and CDR2 SVGEGT. This CDR3 has 13 amino acids. V lost 6 bases, J lost 0 bases, and 8 bases lay in between. The CDR3 DNA reads TGTGCCAGCAGCGGACGGATGAACACTGAAGCTTTCTTT. It specifies CASSGRMNTEAFF.

The chain has TRBV5-6 and TRBJ2-3, with no clear D. The germline gives CDR1 SGHDT, CDR2 YYEEEE. Trimming took 0 bases from V and 0 from J, leaving 8 bases between them. This CDR3 is 15 amino acids long. The CDR3, as DNA: TGTGCCAGCAGCTTGGTGAGAGCTAGCACAGATACGCAGTATTTT. This sequence encodes CASSLVRASTDTQYF. The whole variable domain, filled in from reference TRBV5-6 and TRBJ2-3, reads DAGVTQSPTHLIKTRGQQVTLRCSPKSGHDTVSWYQQALGQGPQFIFQYYEEEERQRGNFPDRFSGHQFPNYSSELNVNALLLGDSALYLCASSLVRASTDTQYFGPGTRLTVL.

The table lists this clonotype with many counts. V and J are TRBV25-1 and TRBJ2-7, with no clear D. The germline V gene has CDR1 MGHDK and CDR2 SYGVNS. The CDR3 sequence is 11 residues long. The chain's CDR3 is CASAVSYEQYF. The CDR3, as DNA: TGTGCTTCGGCGGTGTCCTACGAGCAGTACTTC.

This clonotype was recorded many times. The chain recombines TRBV5-5 with TRBJ2-7, with a possible D match to TRBD2 (5 bases). V shed 2 bases and J shed 0 bases, with 12 bases lying between them. The germline V gene has CDR1 SGHKS and CDR2 YYEKEE (reference sequence). The CDR3 sequence is 15 residues long. CDR3 bases: TGTGCCAGCAGCTTTGGAGCGGACCCCTCCTACGAGCAGTACTTC. Its protein is CASSFGADPSYEQYF.

About this clonotype: A much larger clone differs by one base, so this may be a read error. The chain is built from TRBV15 and TRBJ2-3; D not certain. Germline V lookup: CDR1 LNHNV, CDR2 YYDKDF (reference sequence). The CDR3 has 14 amino acids. Here the CDR3 reads CAASRTDARVPQYF. CDR3 sequence (DNA): TGTGCCGCCAGCAGAACTGATGCCCGTGTTCCCCAGTATTTT.

In its sample, this clonotype was seen many times. The rearrangement uses TRBV6-5 and TRBJ2-3; D ambiguous. The CDR3 is 16 amino acids. The ends were cut back, 2 bases at V and 0 bases at J, with 12 bases in the middle. Germline V gives CDR1 MNHEY, CDR2 SVGAGI. The CDR3 DNA reads TGTGCCAGCAGTTACCAAAGTCCACCTAGCACAGATACGCAGTATTTT. Protein sequence: CASSYQSPPSTDTQYF.

This clonotype came up a few times. A clone one base away is much larger, so this may be a read error. The chain uses TRBV10-3 and TRBJ2-5; D unclear. This CDR3 comprises 13 residues. CDR1 is ENHRY and CDR2 is SYGVKD in the germline V gene. CDR3 bases: TGTGCCGTCAGTGTCCTCTTGGAAGAGACCCAGTACTTC. Protein sequence: CAVSVLLEETQYF.

V usage is TRBV20-1 and J usage is TRBJ2-1, with unresolved D. Germline V gene data show CDR1 as DFQATT and CDR2 as SNEGSKA (reference sequence). The CDR3 contains 11 residues. V dropped 4 bases and J dropped 5 bases, with 6 bases sitting between them. The CDR3: CSATEDNEQFF. CDR3 DNA: TGCAGTGCTACTGAGGACAATGAGCAGTTCTTC.

The V gene is TRBV4-2, the J gene TRBJ2-7; D perhaps matches TRBD1 (5 bases). CDR1 is LGHNA, CDR2 YNFKEQ, per germline. The V end lost 1 base, the J end lost 2 bases, and 12 bases lay between the germline ends. The CDR3 runs 15 residues. CDR3 sequence (DNA): TGTGCCAGCAGCCAAGGGCGAAGGGGCCCCTACGAGCAGTACTTC. Encoded protein: CASSQGRRGPYEQYF.

This clonotype was observed many times. The chain carries TRBV20-1 and TRBJ2-3, with a weak D call TRBD1 (7 bases). V shed 8 bases and J shed 0 bases, with 27 bases lying between them. Germline-derived CDR1 and CDR2 are DFQATT and SNEGSKA (reference sequence). The CDR3 runs 18 residues. The CDR3 protein is CSTRGVREVLVSTDTQYF. The CDR3 coding sequence is TGCAGTACCAGGGGGGTACGGGAAGTTTTAGTGAGCACAGATACGCAGTATTTT.

The chain couples TRBV29-1 to TRBJ2-3, with D perhaps matching TRBD1 or TRBD2 (6 bases each). The CDR3 covers 15 residues. Between the trimmed V and J ends, which lost 3 bases and 4 bases, there was a span of 17 bases. Germline V lookup: CDR1 SQVTM, CDR2 ANQGSEA. The CDR3 here is CSVDWGVRGSDTQYF. The CDR3 DNA reads TGCAGCGTTGACTGGGGGGTCAGGGGTTCAGATACGCAGTATTTT.

The sample holds a few counts of this clonotype. One end of the junction fails to match germline, which may point to a read error. The rearrangement links TRBV4-1 to TRBJ2-4, with D tentatively TRBD1 (6 bases). The CDR3 length is 15 residues. Germline lookup yields CDR1 MGHRA and CDR2 YSYEKL. This chain's CDR3 is CVSSHGQSAKNIQYF. The DNA of the CDR3 is TGCGTCAGCAGCCACGGACAGTCAGCCAAAAACATTCAGTACTTC.

This clonotype was seen repeatedly, ten times or more. This chain links TRBV20-1 with TRBJ2-1; D may be TRBD2 (6 bases). The CDR3 runs to 19 residues. Germline V gene data show CDR1 as DFQATT and CDR2 as SNEGSKA (reference sequence). V lost 0 bases and J 0 bases, leaving 21 bases between the germline ends. For the CDR3, the DNA is TGCAGTGCTAGAGATCACCCAGCGGAGGGGTCCCGCTCCTACAATGAGCAGTTCTTC. It is translated as CSARDHPAEGSRSYNEQFF.

As regards this clonotype: This may be a read error: a much more frequent sequence differs by one nucleotide. The CDR3 DNA follows: TGCAGTGCCCCGGCCGAGGGGACATCCGTCTACTATGGCTACACCTTC. Amino acid sequence: CSAPAEGTSVYYGYTF. This rearrangement joins TRBV20-1 to TRBJ1-2; weak D call: TRBD1 (6 bases). The CDR3 consists of 16 residues. CDR1 is DFQATT, CDR2 SNEGSKA, per germline (reference sequence). Trimming took 6 bases from V and 3 from J, leaving 23 bases between them.

On this clonotype: The CDR3 ends on some other residue instead of the conserved phenylalanine or tryptophan, so this is likely a read error. This chain links TRBV4-3 with TRBJ2-6; D uncertain. The CDR3 is 16 residues long. Germline lookup yields CDR1 LGHNA and CDR2 YSLEER. Trimming left V 1 base short and J 0 bases short, with 7 bases between. CDR3 in amino acids: CASSQGRVSGANVLTS. The CDR3 DNA is TGCGCCAGCAGCCAAGGTCGAGTCTCTGGGGCCAACGTCCTGACTTCC.

This clonotype is medium-sized in the sample. CDR3 protein: CSVPGQGTDTQYF. The CDR3, as DNA: TGCAGCGTTCCGGGACAGGGTACAGATACGCAGTATTTT. The V and J genes are TRBV29-1 and TRBJ2-3; 9 bases match TRBD1. Germline V gene lookup returns CDR1 SQVTM and CDR2 ANQGSEA. V shed 5 bases and J 3 bases; nucleotides not matched to a gene: 3. The CDR3 runs to 13 residues.

This clonotype was counted at least ten times. V is TRBV20-1 and J is TRBJ2-7; no firm D call. The CDR3 spans 13 residues. The germline V and J ends were trimmed by 6 bases and 3 bases, with 15 bases remaining between them. Germline V gene lookup returns CDR1 DFQATT and CDR2 SNEGSKA (reference sequence). The CDR3 here is CSAPGGSRYEQYF. The CDR3 DNA sequence: TGCAGTGCCCCGGGTGGATCCCGCTACGAGCAGTACTTC.

This clonotype was seen at least ten times. The J gene is TRBJ2-2, the V gene TRBV7-6; D is tentatively TRBD1 or TRBD2 (5 bases each). Per the germline V gene, CDR1 is SGHVS and CDR2 is FNYEAQ. The CDR3 has 16 residues. V lost 0 bases and J 6 bases, leaving 14 bases between the germline ends. Here the CDR3 reads CASSLALGPYAGELFF. CDR3 sequence (DNA): TGTGCCAGCAGCTTAGCGTTGGGACCCTATGCCGGGGAGCTGTTTTTT. Full variable domain (rest looked up from reference TRBV7-6 and TRBJ2-2): GAGVSQSPRYKVTKRGQDVALRCDPISGHVSLYWYRQALGQGPEFLTYFNYEAQQDKSGLPNDRFSAERPEGSISTLTIQRTEQRDSAMYRCASSLALGPYAGELFFGEGSRLTVL.

This clonotype was recorded many times. This chain joins TRBV7-9 and TRBJ2-2, with a tentative D call TRBD1 (5 bases). V dropped 6 bases and J dropped 3 bases, with 5 bases sitting between them. CDR3 length equals 12 residues. CDR1 is SEHNR, CDR2 FQNEAQ, per germline (reference sequence). The CDR3 here is CASRTDTGELFF. CDR3 DNA sequence: TGTGCCAGCAGGACAGACACCGGGGAGCTGTTTTTT.